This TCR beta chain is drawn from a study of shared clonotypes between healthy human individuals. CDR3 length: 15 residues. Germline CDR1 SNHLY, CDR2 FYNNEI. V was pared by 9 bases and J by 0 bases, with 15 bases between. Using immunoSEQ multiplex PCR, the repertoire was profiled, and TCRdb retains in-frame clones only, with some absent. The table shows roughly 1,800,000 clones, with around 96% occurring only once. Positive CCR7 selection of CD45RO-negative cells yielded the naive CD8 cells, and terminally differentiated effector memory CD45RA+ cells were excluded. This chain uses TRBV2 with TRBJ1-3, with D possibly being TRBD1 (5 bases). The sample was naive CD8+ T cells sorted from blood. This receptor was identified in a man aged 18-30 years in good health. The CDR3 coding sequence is TGTGCCAGATCTCCGGGACGCAACTCTGGAAACACCATATATTTT. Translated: CARSPGRNSGNTIYF.